A single sample is the source of the 21 T cell receptor beta chains below, sequenced in a study of blood T cell repertoires in COVID-19. Using immunoSEQ multiplex PCR, the repertoire was profiled, and TCRdb retains in-frame clones only, with some absent. In the table there are more than 95,000 clones, just under 85% of which are singletons. The sample taken for sequencing was peripheral blood. The receptors were sampled from a woman older than 75 with active or convalescent COVID-19.

This chain joins TRBV27 and TRBJ1-1; 8 nucleotides agree with TRBD1. The ends lost 5 bases at V and 5 bases at J; junction bases unmatched: 10. CDR1 is MNHEY, CDR2 SMNVEV, per germline (reference sequence). The CDR3 contains 15 residues. CDR3 in amino acids: CASSIRTGTGTEAFF. CDR3 coding DNA: TGTGCCAGCAGTATCCGGACAGGGACAGGAACTGAAGCTTTCTTT.

The gene calls are TRBV7-9 and TRBJ2-7; the D gene is possibly TRBD2 (5 bases). CDR1 and CDR2 from the germline V gene are SEHNR and FQNEAQ (reference sequence). The CDR3 contains 14 residues. Trimming took 5 bases from V and 5 from J, leaving 16 bases between them. In DNA, the CDR3 is TGTGCCAGCAGCCCGCCGGGGTCCAGTAACGAGCAGTACTTC. It yields the protein CASSPPGSSNEQYF.

The sample holds one count of this clone. The V call is TRBV19, the J call TRBJ1-4, with 7 bases matching TRBD1. Germline V gene sequence: CDR1 LNHDA, CDR2 SQIVND (reference sequence). The CDR3 extends over 14 amino acids. Unmatched junction bases numbered 7, after V lost 5 bases and J lost 7 bases. CDR3 coding DNA: TGTGCCAGTAGTGGGTCGGGACAGAGTGAAAAACTGTTTTTT. This sequence encodes CASSGSGQSEKLFF.

V is TRBV19 and J is TRBJ1-2; D remains unclear. Trimming took off 0 bases at V and 4 bases at J, with 6 bases between the two ends. Germline V CDR1 and CDR2: LNHDA, SQIVND (reference sequence). The CDR3 runs to 13 residues. In nucleotides, the CDR3 is TGTGCCAGTAGTATAGACTCGAGCTATGGCTACACCTTC. Translated, it gives CASSIDSSYGYTF. The whole variable domain, filled in from reference TRBV19 and TRBJ1-2, reads DGGITQSPKYLFRKEGQNVTLSCEQNLNHDAMYWYRQDPGQGLRLIYYSQIVNDFQKGDIAEGYSVSREKKESFPLTVTSAQKNPTAFYLCASSIDSSYGYTFGSGTRLTVV.

The rearrangement links TRBV28 to TRBJ1-2; 7 bases match TRBD1. The CDR3 runs to 15 residues. Trimming took 5 bases from V and 4 from J; bases not matched to a gene: 10. Germline values: CDR1 MDHEN, CDR2 SYDVKM. CDR3: CASSPTLDRAYGYTF. The CDR3 nucleotides read TGTGCCAGCAGTCCGACACTTGACAGGGCCTATGGCTACACCTTC.

Regarding this clone: The same CDR3 can be traced to other DNA sequences in this sample. The chain employs TRBV4-1 and TRBJ2-4, with 9 bases aligning to TRBD1. The CDR3 has 16 amino acids. The trim removed 0 bases at V and 5 bases at J, leaving 5 bases unmatched. Germline CDR1 is MGHRA and CDR2 is YSYEKL. The CDR3 DNA follows: TGCGCCAGCAGCCAAGAAGTTACAGGGGGCCAAAACATTCAGTACTTC. This encodes CASSQEVTGGQNIQYF.

The V call is TRBV2, the J call TRBJ2-7, with 7 bases that match TRBD1. Unmatched junction bases numbered 12, after V lost 5 bases and J lost 5 bases. This CDR3 has 15 amino acids. In germline, CDR1 is SNHLY, CDR2 FYNNEI. CDR3 DNA: TGTGCCAGCAGTAACAGGGGTCCCACAAGGAACGAGCAGTACTTC. Protein product: CASSNRGPTRNEQYF.

The V call is TRBV5-6, the J call TRBJ2-3; TRBD2 is a possible D gene (6 bases). CDR3 size: 16 residues. V was clipped by 3 bases and J by 3 bases, with 17 bases between them. The germline V gene has CDR1 SGHDT and CDR2 YYEEEE. CDR3: CASSSNRWAGTDTQYF. The CDR3 region has the DNA TGTGCCAGCAGCTCAAACCGCTGGGCGGGAACAGATACGCAGTATTTT. Together with reference TRBV5-6 and TRBJ2-3, the CDR3 gives the full variable domain: DAGVTQSPTHLIKTRGQQVTLRCSPKSGHDTVSWYQQALGQGPQFIFQYYEEEERQRGNFPDRFSGHQFPNYSSELNVNALLLGDSALYLCASSSNRWAGTDTQYFGPGTRLTVL.

The chain employs TRBV7-6 and TRBJ1-1; D unclear. Germline CDR1 SGHVS, CDR2 FNYEAQ. The CDR3 is 14 amino acids. V lost 5 bases and J 4 bases, leaving 14 bases between the germline ends. CDR3: CASSPEAYLTEAFF. In nucleotides, the CDR3 is TGTGCCAGCAGCCCAGAGGCGTACCTCACTGAAGCTTTCTTT.

V usage is TRBV5-5 and J usage is TRBJ2-7, with D possibly matching TRBD1 (6 bases). The V end lost 0 bases, the J end lost 1 base, and 8 bases lay between the germline ends. The germline V gene encodes CDR1 SGHKS and CDR2 YYEKEE (reference sequence). The CDR3 has 14 amino acids. The CDR3 spells CASSLEGESYEQYF. CDR3 DNA sequence: TGTGCCAGCAGCTTGGAGGGGGAGTCCTACGAGCAGTACTTC.

The chain links TRBV12-3 or TRBV12-4 to TRBJ2-5; D gene uncertain. CDR3 length equals 13 residues. Trimming shortened V by 7 bases and J by 0 bases, and 9 bases separated the two germline ends. The CDR3 DNA reads as TGTGCCAGCACCCCTAGGTACCAAGAGACCCAGTACTTC. It is translated as CASTPRYQETQYF.

This chain links TRBV9 with TRBJ1-3, with D possibly being TRBD1 (5 bases). Germline CDR1 and CDR2: SGDLS and YYNGEE. The V end was cut by 4 bases, the J end by 2 bases, with 16 bases between. The CDR3 runs to 16 residues. CDR3 protein: CASSPLGGGAGNTIYF. In DNA form, the CDR3 reads TGTGCCAGCAGCCCCCTGGGGGGGGGAGCTGGAAACACCATATATTTT.

V gene TRBV30 combines with J gene TRBJ1-5; D is possibly TRBD1 (6 bases). CDR3 length: 13 amino acids. The germline CDR1 and CDR2 sequences are GTSNPN and SVGIG (reference sequence). Trimming left V 2 bases short and J 5 bases short, with 10 bases between. The CDR3 spells CAWSPDRDQPQHF. The CDR3 nucleotides are TGTGCCTGGAGTCCGGACAGAGATCAGCCCCAGCATTTT.

This sequence joins TRBV28 and TRBJ1-1; 9 bases are shared with TRBD1. CDR1 MDHEN and CDR2 SYDVKM come from the germline V gene. The CDR3 runs to 14 residues. The ends lost 6 bases at V and 6 bases at J; junction bases unmatched: 8. CDR3 DNA sequence: TGTGCCAGCAGGCCGGGACAGGGAGGGTCTGAAGCTTTCTTT. This gives the protein CASRPGQGGSEAFF.

The rearrangement links TRBV19 to TRBJ1-2, with 9 bases aligning to TRBD1. Germline V gene sequence: CDR1 LNHDA, CDR2 SQIVND (reference sequence). The CDR3 spans 15 residues. V was pared by 7 bases and J by 3 bases, with 9 bases of the junction left unmatched. The CDR3 protein is CASTDRDRAHYGYTF. The CDR3 bases are TGTGCCAGTACCGACAGGGACAGGGCCCACTATGGCTACACCTTC.

The J gene is TRBJ1-5, the V gene TRBV5-6; no clear D. V was cut by 4 bases and J by 9 bases, with 17 bases left in between. Looked up from germline, CDR1 is SGHDT and CDR2 is YYEEEE. The CDR3 totals 14 residues. In DNA, the CDR3 is TGTGCCAGCAGCCCGGGTCTCGGGAAGAGGCCCCAGCATTTT. It codes for CASSPGLGKRPQHF.

In DNA form, the CDR3 reads TGTGCCAGCAGTTTATTTGGTCAGAATAATGAAAAACTGTTTTTT. This encodes CASSLFGQNNEKLFF. V is TRBV27 and J is TRBJ1-4; unclear D gene. V was shortened by 1 base and J by 4 bases, with 10 bases between the two germline ends. The CDR3 is 15 amino acids. The germline CDR1 and CDR2 sequences are MNHEY and SMNVEV (reference sequence).

The V and J genes are TRBV25-1 and TRBJ1-2; D is perhaps TRBD1 (5 bases). CDR1 is MGHDK and CDR2 is SYGVNS in the germline V gene. Trimming shortened V by 3 bases and J by 7 bases, and 15 bases separated the two germline ends. The CDR3 is made up of 14 amino acids. CDR3 region: CASSDVGVKPGYTF. CDR3 DNA sequence: TGTGCCAGCAGTGACGTAGGGGTGAAGCCTGGCTACACCTTC.

The CDR3, as DNA: TGTGCCAGCAGTTGGTACAGGAGGAACACTGAAGCTTTCTTT. Translating it yields CASSWYRRNTEAFF. The chain joins TRBV28 to TRBJ1-1; D perhaps matches TRBD1 (5 bases). V was trimmed by 4 bases and J by 1 base, leaving 10 bases between them. This CDR3 region has 14 residues. Germline V gene lookup returns CDR1 MDHEN and CDR2 SYDVKM.

V is TRBV10-3 and J is TRBJ2-1, with 8 bases that match TRBD1. The CDR3 is 15 amino acids. The V gene's germline CDR1 is ENHRY and CDR2 SYGVKD. Losses at the gene ends were 1 base for V and 10 bases for J; bases not matched to a gene: 9. The CDR3 coding sequence is TGTGCCATCAGTGAGTTCTCACCGGGACAGGAGGAGCAGTTCTTC. Amino acid sequence: CAISEFSPGQEEQFF.

This clone was found once. The J gene is TRBJ2-1, the V gene TRBV29-1, with 8 positions matching TRBD2. The CDR3 has 13 residues. The V and J ends lost 7 bases and 5 bases, in that order; junction bases with no gene match: 7. Germline CDR1 and CDR2: SQVTM and ANQGSEA. In DNA form, the CDR3 reads TGCAGCGGCTTTAGCGGGGTTAACAATGAGCAGTTCTTC. Protein product: CSGFSGVNNEQFF.